This TCR beta chain appears in the sequencing data of a study of OX40 agonist ivuxolimab in advanced cancers. General study results and limits: The study did not work out the antigen specificity of the expanded peripheral T cells. The mean number of expanded clones was higher in CD8+ T cells than in CD4+.

Data came from immunoSEQ multiplex PCR; TCRdb stores just in-frame clones and leaves some out. The table lists fewer than 90,000 clones, around 87% of them singletons. Only one count was recorded for this clone. The antigen remains unidentified. The CDR3 spans 16 residues. Germline CDR1 is SGHRS and CDR2 is YFSETQ. Trimming took 3 bases from V and 5 from J; bases not matched to a gene: 6. This sequence originates from an adult with an advanced solid tumor such as melanoma, head and neck, liver or kidney cancer. The sample was CD4+ or CD8+ T cells sorted from blood, taken in a trial of the OX40 agonist ivuxolimab. The chain is built from TRBV5-1 and TRBJ2-5; TRBD2 aligns across 14 bases. The CDR3 DNA is TGCGCCAGCAGCTCCGGGACTAGCGGGAGAGGGGAGACCCAGTACTTC. It specifies CASSSGTSGRGETQYF.